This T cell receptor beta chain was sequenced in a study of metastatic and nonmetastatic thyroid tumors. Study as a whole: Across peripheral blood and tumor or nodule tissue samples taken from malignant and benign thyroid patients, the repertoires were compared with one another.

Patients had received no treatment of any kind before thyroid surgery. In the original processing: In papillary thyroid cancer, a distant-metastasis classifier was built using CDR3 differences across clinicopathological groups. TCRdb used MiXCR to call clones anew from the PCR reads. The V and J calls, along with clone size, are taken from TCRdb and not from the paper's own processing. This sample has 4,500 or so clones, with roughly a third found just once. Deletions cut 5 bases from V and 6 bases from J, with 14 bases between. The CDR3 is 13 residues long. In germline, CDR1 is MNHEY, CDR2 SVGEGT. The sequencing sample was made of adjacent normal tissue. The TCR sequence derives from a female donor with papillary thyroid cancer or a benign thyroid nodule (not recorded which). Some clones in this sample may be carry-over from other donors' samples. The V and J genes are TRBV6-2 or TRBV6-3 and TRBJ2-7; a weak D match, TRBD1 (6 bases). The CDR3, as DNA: TGTGCCAGCAGTCTCTACAGGGACATCGAGCAGTACTTC. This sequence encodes CASSLYRDIEQYF.